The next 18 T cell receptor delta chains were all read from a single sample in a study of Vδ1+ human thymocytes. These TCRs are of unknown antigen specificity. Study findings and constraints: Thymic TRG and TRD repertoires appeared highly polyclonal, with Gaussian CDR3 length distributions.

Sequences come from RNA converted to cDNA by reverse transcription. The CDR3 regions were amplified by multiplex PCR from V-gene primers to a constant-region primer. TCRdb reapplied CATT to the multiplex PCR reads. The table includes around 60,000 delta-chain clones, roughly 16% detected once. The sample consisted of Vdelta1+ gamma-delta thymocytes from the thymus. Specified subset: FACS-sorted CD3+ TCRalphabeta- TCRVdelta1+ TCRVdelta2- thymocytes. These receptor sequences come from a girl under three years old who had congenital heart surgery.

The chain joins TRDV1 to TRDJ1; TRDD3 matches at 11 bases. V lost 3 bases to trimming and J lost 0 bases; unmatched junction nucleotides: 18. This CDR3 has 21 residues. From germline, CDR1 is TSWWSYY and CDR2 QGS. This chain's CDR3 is CALGERHLLGDTIGYTDKLIF. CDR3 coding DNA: TGTGCTCTTGGGGAGCGCCATCTTCTGGGGGATACAATAGGGTACACCGATAAACTCATCTTT.

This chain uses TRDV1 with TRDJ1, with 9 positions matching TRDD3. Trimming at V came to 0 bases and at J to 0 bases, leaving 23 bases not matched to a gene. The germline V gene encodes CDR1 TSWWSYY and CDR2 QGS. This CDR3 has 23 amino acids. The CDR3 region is CALGELGFPTVLGDTCYTDKLIF. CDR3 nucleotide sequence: TGTGCTCTTGGGGAACTTGGATTTCCTACAGTACTGGGGGACACCTGTTACACCGATAAACTCATCTTT.

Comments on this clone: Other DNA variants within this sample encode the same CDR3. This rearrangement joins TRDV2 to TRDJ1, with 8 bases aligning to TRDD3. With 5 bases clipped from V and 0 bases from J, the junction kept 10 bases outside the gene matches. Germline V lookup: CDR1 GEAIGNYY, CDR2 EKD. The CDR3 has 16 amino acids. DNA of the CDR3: TGTGCCTGTGTCCCCAGTGCTGGGGGAGACACCGATAAACTCATCTTT. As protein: CACVPSAGGDTDKLIF.

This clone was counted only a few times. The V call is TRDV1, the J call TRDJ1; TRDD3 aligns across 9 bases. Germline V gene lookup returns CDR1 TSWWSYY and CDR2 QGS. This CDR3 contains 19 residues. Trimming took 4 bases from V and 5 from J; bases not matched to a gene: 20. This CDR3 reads CALGGLTYVGDKRGDKLIF. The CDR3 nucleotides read TGTGCTCTTGGGGGACTAACCTACGTGGGGGATAAAAGAGGGGATAAACTCATCTTT.

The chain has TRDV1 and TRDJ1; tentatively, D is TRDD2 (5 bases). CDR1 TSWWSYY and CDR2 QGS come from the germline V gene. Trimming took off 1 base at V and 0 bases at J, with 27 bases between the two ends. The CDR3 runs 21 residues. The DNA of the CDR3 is TGTGCTCTTGGGGAACGAAGGTTCCTTCGGGAGCCACGGCGGTACACCGATAAACTCATCTTT. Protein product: CALGERRFLREPRRYTDKLIF.

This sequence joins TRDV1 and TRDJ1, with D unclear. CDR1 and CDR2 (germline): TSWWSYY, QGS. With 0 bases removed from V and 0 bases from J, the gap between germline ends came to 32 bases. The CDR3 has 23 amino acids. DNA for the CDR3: TGTGCTCTTGGGGAACTAGCAGTCAGTGGCCGACATACAGCAAGTTTTTACACCGATAAACTCATCTTT. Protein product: CALGELAVSGRHTASFYTDKLIF.

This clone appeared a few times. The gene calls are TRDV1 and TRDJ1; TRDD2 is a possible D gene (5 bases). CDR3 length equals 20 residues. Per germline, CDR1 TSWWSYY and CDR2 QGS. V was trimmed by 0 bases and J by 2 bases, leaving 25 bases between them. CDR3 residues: CALGELKGTSAPHLTDKLIF. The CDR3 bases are TGTGCTCTTGGGGAACTTAAAGGAACTTCCGCCCCCCACCTTACCGATAAACTCATCTTT.

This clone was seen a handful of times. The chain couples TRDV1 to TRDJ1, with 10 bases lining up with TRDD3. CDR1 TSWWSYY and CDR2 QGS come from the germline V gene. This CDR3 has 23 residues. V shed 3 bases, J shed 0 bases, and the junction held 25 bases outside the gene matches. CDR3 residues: CALGEDQLHDLGGYLGYTDKLIF. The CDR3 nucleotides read TGTGCTCTTGGGGAGGACCAGCTGCACGATCTTGGGGGATACTTGGGGTACACCGATAAACTCATCTTT.

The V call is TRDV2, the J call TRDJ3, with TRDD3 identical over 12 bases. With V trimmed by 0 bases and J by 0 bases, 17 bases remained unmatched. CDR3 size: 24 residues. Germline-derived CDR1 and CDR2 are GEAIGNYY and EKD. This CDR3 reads CACDTDRTGGYLTVSSWDTRQMFF. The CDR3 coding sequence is TGTGCCTGTGACACCGATCGTACTGGGGGATACCTAACCGTAAGCTCCTGGGACACCCGACAGATGTTTTTC.

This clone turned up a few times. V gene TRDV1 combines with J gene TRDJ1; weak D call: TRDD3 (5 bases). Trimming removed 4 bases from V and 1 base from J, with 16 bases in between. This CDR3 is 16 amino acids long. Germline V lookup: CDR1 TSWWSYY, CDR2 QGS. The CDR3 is CALGGDSGDPTDKLIF. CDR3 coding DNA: TGTGCTCTTGGGGGAGACAGTGGGGACCCCACCGATAAACTCATCTTT.

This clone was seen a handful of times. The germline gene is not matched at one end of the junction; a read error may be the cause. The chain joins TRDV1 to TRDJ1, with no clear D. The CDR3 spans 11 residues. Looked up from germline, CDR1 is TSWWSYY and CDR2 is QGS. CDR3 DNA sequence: TGTGCTCATGGGACAGACGATAAACTCATCTTT. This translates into CAHGTDDKLIF.

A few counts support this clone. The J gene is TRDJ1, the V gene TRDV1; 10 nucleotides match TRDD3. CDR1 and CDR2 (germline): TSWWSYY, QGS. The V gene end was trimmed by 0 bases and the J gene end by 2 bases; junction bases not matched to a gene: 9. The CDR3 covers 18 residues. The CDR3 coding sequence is TGTGCTCTTGGGGAACTACGTACTGGGGGATTATCGACCGATAAACTCATCTTT. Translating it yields CALGELRTGGLSTDKLIF.

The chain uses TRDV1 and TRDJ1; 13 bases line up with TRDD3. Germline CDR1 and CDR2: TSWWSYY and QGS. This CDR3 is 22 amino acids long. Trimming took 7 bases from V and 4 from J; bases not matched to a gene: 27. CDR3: CALAASHWGIRVSPNAGDKLIF. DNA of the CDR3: TGTGCTCTTGCCGCTAGCCACTGGGGGATACGCGTATCCCCCAATGCGGGCGATAAACTCATCTTT.

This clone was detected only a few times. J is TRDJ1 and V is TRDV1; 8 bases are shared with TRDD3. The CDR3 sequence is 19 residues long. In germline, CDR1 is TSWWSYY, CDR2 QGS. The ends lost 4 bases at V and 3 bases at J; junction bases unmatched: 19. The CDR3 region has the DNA TGTGCTCTTGGGGTTAACTGGGGGCTGAGACCTCCTCTTCCCGATAAACTCATCTTT. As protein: CALGVNWGLRPPLPDKLIF.

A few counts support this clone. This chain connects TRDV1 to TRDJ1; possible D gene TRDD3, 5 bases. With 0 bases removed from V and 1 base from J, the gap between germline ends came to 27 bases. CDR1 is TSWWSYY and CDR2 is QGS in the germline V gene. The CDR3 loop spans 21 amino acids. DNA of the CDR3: TGTGCTCTTGGGGAACTAGTCTTAACGGGGGCCTTTGGGCCGACCACCGATAAACTCATCTTT. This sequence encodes CALGELVLTGAFGPTTDKLIF.

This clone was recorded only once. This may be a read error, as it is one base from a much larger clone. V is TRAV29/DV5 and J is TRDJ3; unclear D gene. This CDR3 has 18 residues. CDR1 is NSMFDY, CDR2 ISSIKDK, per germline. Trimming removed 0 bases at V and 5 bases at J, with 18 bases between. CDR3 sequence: CAASVERGLYRDTRQMFF. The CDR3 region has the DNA TGTGCAGCAAGCGTAGAAAGGGGTCTATACCGGGACACCCGACAGATGTTTTTC.

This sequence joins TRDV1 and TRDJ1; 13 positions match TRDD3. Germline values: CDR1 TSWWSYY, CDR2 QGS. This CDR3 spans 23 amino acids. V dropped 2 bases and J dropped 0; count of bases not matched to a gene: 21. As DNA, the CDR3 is TGTGCTCTTGGGGAAGAGCCATCCTTCCTACACTGGGGGATACGCCACTACACCGATAAACTCATCTTT. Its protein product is CALGEEPSFLHWGIRHYTDKLIF.

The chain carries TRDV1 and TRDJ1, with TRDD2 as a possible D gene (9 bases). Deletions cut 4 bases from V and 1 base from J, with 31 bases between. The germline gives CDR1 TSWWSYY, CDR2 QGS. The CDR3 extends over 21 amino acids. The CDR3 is CALGVNLPTDGGCPTTDKLIF. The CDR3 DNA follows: TGTGCTCTTGGGGTCAACCTTCCTACGGATGGGGGATGTCCTACCACCGATAAACTCATCTTT.